This T cell receptor beta chain was found in a study of STAT3 mutations in large granular lymphocyte leukemia. Turning to this clone: Its antigen is currently unknown.

Points from the study as a whole: At least one immunodominant TCR beta clonotype appeared in every T-cell large granular lymphocyte leukemia patient.

The data were produced by immunoSEQ multiplex PCR, yet TCRdb's version contains in-frame clones alone and is incomplete. Of under 15,000 clones listed, 88% are singletons. There are 14 residues in the CDR3. Trimming pared 1 base from V and 2 bases from J, leaving 8 bases between. Per germline, CDR1 SGHNT and CDR2 YENEEA. V is TRBV11-3 and J is TRBJ2-5, with unresolved D. Sequenced material: PBMCs. The TCR was taken from a human donor with T large granular lymphocyte leukemia. Some clones in this sample may be carry-over from other donors' samples. CDR3 nucleotides: TGTGCCAGCAGCTTAGGACCGGATCAAGAGACCCAGTACTTC. Translating it yields CASSLGPDQETQYF.